This is a list of T cell receptor beta chains from one sample in a study of early T cells in non-severe SARS-CoV-2 infection. Each CDR3 protein gets one entry after TCRdb re-called the 5' RACE reads with MiXCR. The sample carries about 22,000 distinct CDR3 sequences, approximately 5% recorded once. Material: whole blood. The receptors here all came from an adult who was a healthcare worker with PCR-confirmed SARS-CoV-2 infection or an uninfected control (not recorded which). The CDR3 runs from the conserved cysteine through the conserved F or W. The D gene is left open where the match is weak. The listing skips clone size in some rows; elsewhere it reads once, few, many or a size class.

cdr3_nt cdr3_aa j_call clone_size v_call d_call
TGTGCTAGTGGCCACCACTTCACGAACACTGAAGCTTTCTTT CASGHHFTNTEAFF TRBJ1-1 . TRBV12-5 .
TGTGCCAGCAGGCCCGGGACGCGAAATTCACCCCTCCACTTT CASRPGTRNSPLHF TRBJ1-6 many TRBV2 .
TGTGCCAGCAGCTCAGGGACAGGGGGCAAGGTAGCTTTCTTT CASSSGTGGKVAFF TRBJ1-1 . TRBV13 TRBD1
TGTGCCAGCAGGTCCACACAGCAGAATTCACCCCTCCACTTT CASRSTQQNSPLHF TRBJ1-6 medium-sized TRBV12-3/TRBV12-4 .
TGTGCCAGCAGCCTCCTCACAGGGGACGGGGTGACCCAGTACTTC CASSLLTGDGVTQYF TRBJ2-5 many TRBV11-2 TRBD1
TGTGCCAGCAGCTTAAGGTCCGGGCCTGGCTACACCTTC CASSLRSGPGYTF TRBJ1-2 many TRBV7-2 .
TGTGCCAGCAGCTTAACCCAGGGATTTAATGAAAAACTGTTTTTT CASSLTQGFNEKLFF TRBJ1-4 . TRBV7-6 .
TGTGCCAGCAGTAGACAGGGGGGTTCCTACGAGCAGTACTTC CASSRQGGSYEQYF TRBJ2-7 many TRBV6-2/TRBV6-3 TRBD1
TGTGCCAGCAGCTTAGCATATGGAGGAAGCAATCAGCCCCAGCATTTT CASSLAYGGSNQPQHF TRBJ1-5 . TRBV7-2 .
TGTGCCAGCAGCGCCGGACAGTTCTCTGGAAACACCATATATTTT CASSAGQFSGNTIYF TRBJ1-3 many TRBV9 .
TGTGCCAGCAGCCCCACGAGACAGGCTAATTCACCCCTCCACTTT CASSPTRQANSPLHF TRBJ1-6 few TRBV7-2 .
TGTGCCAGCTCACCGATGAACTACGAGCAGTACTTC CASSPMNYEQYF TRBJ2-7 medium-sized TRBV18 .
TGTGCCACTGGACAGGGGAGCAATGAGCAGTTCTTC CATGQGSNEQFF TRBJ2-1 few TRBV9 TRBD1
TGTGCCATCAGCCAGGACCCTCTCGGCAGCTCCTACAATGAGCAGTTCTTC CAISQDPLGSSYNEQFF TRBJ2-1 few TRBV10-3 .
TGCAGCGACGACAGTCACTATGGCTACACCTTC CSDDSHYGYTF TRBJ1-2 many TRBV29-1 .